The text below deals with one T cell receptor (beta chain). The assay was immunoSEQ multiplex PCR, and TCRdb's table has in-frame clones only and misses some. The sample records some 400,000 clones, roughly 89% being singletons. This record comes from a study of blood T cell repertoires in COVID-19. Whole-study context: The analysed material was cDNA or gDNA that came from T cells, B-cell-depleted T cells, or PBMCs.

The sequenced sample consisted of PBMCs or T cells enriched from blood (not recorded which). This clonotype was obtained from a woman under 40 who had recovered from COVID-19.

Here the CDR3 reads CASSQDFGGLTDTQYF. Here the CDR3 DNA reads TGTGCCAGCAGCCAAGATTTTGGGGGCCTCACAGATACGCAGTATTTT. The J gene is TRBJ2-3, the V gene TRBV3-1 (or the pseudogene TRBV3-2); TRBD1 is a possible D gene (6 bases). Trimming shortened V by 0 bases and J by 2 bases, and 12 bases separated the two germline ends. Germline V CDR1 and CDR2: LGHDT, YNNKEL (reference sequence). The CDR3 length is 16 residues.